The clone carrying this TCR beta chain appeared many times. Its target is not known. Preparation of the TCRbeta library was carried out with unique molecular identifiers. A single record per CDR3 protein comes from TCRdb applying MiXCR to the PCR reads. In the table there are a few hundred thousand distinct CDR3 sequences, approximately 10% of which are singletons. CDR1 is DFQATT and CDR2 is SNEGSKA in the germline V gene (reference sequence). The CDR3 totals 13 residues. This record belongs to a study of T-cell reconstitution after alpha-beta-depleted transplantation in children. Study results and limitations: TCRbeta diversity was high at day 60 in some patients (a result of surviving recipient T cells and thymic progenitors). Newly produced T cells mostly accounted for T-cell counts and diversity one year post-transplant. About two months after transplant, alpha-beta T cells reportedly came from several hundred expanded graft clones.

The source was peripheral blood, collected 180 days after TCRalphabeta/CD19-depleted stem cell transplant. V is TRBV20-1 and J is TRBJ2-3; 7 bases are a match to TRBD2. This TCR came from a male patient between 2 and 9 years old who had a stem cell transplant for chronic granulomatous disease, so the T cells may come from the graft donor. This chain's CDR3 is CSRTSVSTDTQYF. The CDR3 DNA reads as TGCAGCAGGACTAGTGTTAGCACAGATACGCAGTATTTT.